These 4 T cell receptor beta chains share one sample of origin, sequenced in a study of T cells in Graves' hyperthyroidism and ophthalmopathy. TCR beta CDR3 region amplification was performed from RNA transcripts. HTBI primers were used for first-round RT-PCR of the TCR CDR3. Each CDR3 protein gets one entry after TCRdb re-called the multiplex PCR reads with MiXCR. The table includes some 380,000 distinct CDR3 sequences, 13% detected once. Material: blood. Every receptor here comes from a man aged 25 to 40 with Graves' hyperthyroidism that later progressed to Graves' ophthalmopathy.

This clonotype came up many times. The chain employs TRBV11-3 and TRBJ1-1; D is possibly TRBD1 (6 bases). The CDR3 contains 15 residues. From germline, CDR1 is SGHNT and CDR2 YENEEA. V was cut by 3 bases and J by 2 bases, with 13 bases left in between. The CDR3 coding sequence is TGTGCCAGCAGCTTTAACATCGGGACAAACACTGAAGCTTTCTTT. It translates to CASSFNIGTNTEAFF.

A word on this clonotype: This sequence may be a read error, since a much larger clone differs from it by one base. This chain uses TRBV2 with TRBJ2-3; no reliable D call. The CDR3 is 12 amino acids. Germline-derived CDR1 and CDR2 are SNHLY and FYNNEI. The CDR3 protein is CVSKLGTDTQYF. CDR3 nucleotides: TGTGTCAGCAAGCTGGGGACAGATACGCAGTATTTT.

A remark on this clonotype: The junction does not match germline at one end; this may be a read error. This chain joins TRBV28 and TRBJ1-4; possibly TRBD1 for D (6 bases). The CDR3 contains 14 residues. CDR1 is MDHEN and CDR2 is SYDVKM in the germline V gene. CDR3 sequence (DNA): TGTGTCAGCAGTGACGACAGGCCTAATGAAAAACTGTTTTTT. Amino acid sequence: CVSSDDRPNEKLFF.

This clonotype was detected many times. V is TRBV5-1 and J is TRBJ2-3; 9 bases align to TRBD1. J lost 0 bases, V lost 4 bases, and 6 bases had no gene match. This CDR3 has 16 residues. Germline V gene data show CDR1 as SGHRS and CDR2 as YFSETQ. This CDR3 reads CASSITGGPSTDTQYF. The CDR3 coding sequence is TGCGCCAGCAGCATTACAGGGGGCCCTAGCACAGATACGCAGTATTTT.